These 6 T cell receptor beta chains came from one sample sequenced in a study of OX40 agonist ivuxolimab in advanced cancers. TCRdb's table, derived via immunoSEQ multiplex PCR, lists solely in-frame clones and lacks some. The data show about 140,000 clones, roughly 91% seen once. The sequences come from CD4+ or CD8+ T cells sorted from blood, collected in a trial of the OX40 agonist ivuxolimab. Receptors originate from an adult with an advanced solid tumor such as melanoma, head and neck, liver or kidney cancer.

V is TRBV7-9 and J is TRBJ1-1; weak D call: TRBD1 (6 bases). V shed 5 bases and J shed 1 base, with 11 bases lying between them. Germline CDR1 SEHNR, CDR2 FQNEAQ (reference sequence). The CDR3 extends over 14 amino acids. The CDR3 DNA is TGTGCCAGCAGCCCGGGGACATCGAACACTGAAGCTTTCTTT. Translating it yields CASSPGTSNTEAFF.

V usage is TRBV6-4 and J usage is TRBJ1-1, with 9 nucleotides matching TRBD1. V lost 2 bases to trimming and J lost 3 bases; unmatched junction nucleotides: 7. The germline CDR1 and CDR2 sequences are MRHNA and SNTAGT. The CDR3 is 16 amino acids. The CDR3 region has the DNA TGTGCCAGCAGTGACGAACCCGGACAGGGGTACACTGAAGCTTTCTTT. As protein: CASSDEPGQGYTEAFF.

The rearrangement links TRBV6-5 to TRBJ2-7; possible D gene TRBD1, 5 bases. Per germline, CDR1 MNHEY and CDR2 SVGAGI. The CDR3 spans 14 residues. The V end was cut by 2 bases, the J end by 0 bases, with 8 bases between. The CDR3 DNA follows: TGTGCCAGCAGTTACGCCGACAGCTCCTACGAGCAGTACTTC. It codes for CASSYADSSYEQYF.

This clone has a handful of counts. This chain joins TRBV7-9 and TRBJ1-2, with unresolved D. Trimming shortened V by 1 base and J by 7 bases, and 10 bases separated the two germline ends. In germline, CDR1 is SEHNR, CDR2 FQNEAQ (reference sequence). The CDR3 is made up of 13 amino acids. This CDR3 reads CASSLVGPSGYTF. The CDR3 nucleotides are TGTGCCAGCAGCTTAGTCGGGCCGAGTGGCTACACCTTC.

V and J are TRBV5-1 and TRBJ1-2, with TRBD1 identical over 7 bases. The germline gives CDR1 SGHRS, CDR2 YFSETQ. This CDR3 is built from 14 residues. The trim removed 1 base at V and 6 bases at J, leaving 6 bases unmatched. The chain's CDR3 is CASSLIGTVDGYTF. The CDR3 DNA reads as TGCGCCAGCAGCTTGATTGGGACAGTCGATGGCTACACCTTC.

The chain recombines TRBV7-8 with TRBJ1-2; D not certain. The CDR3 sequence is 12 residues long. Deletions cut 6 bases from V and 6 bases from J, with 11 bases between. In germline, CDR1 is SGHVS, CDR2 FQNEAQ. The CDR3 reads CASRGRGNGYTF. The CDR3 DNA reads TGTGCCAGCAGGGGCAGAGGTAATGGCTACACCTTC.